Following are 25 T cell receptor beta chains from one sample sequenced in a study of cytomegalovirus exposure and HLA in healthy donors. PCR primers comprised 60 Vbeta and 13 Jbeta primers. The method was immunoSEQ multiplex PCR; TCRdb's version includes in-frame clones alone and lacks a portion of them. The sample lists roughly 150,000 clones, 70% to 85% seen once, with approximately 2.1% in the top ten. Sample: PBMCs. Receptor source: a man aged 50-59 years in good health and CMV-seropositive.

The chain carries TRBV7-9 and TRBJ2-7; possibly TRBD1 for D (5 bases). Per germline, CDR1 SEHNR and CDR2 FQNEAQ (reference sequence). V lost 3 bases and J 3 bases, leaving 18 bases between the germline ends. The CDR3 runs to 16 residues. The CDR3 DNA sequence: TGTGCCAGCAGCTTTCTGATGTTAGGGGCTAGCTACGAGCAGTACTTC. Translating gives CASSFLMLGASYEQYF.

The chain joins TRBV14 to TRBJ1-1; D gene ambiguous. This CDR3 has 15 residues. V was shortened by 0 bases and J by 2 bases, with 10 bases between the two germline ends. The germline V gene encodes CDR1 SGHDN and CDR2 FVKESK. The DNA of the CDR3 is TGTGCCAGCAGCCAAGATCTCGGGAGAAACACTGAAGCTTTCTTT. It yields the protein CASSQDLGRNTEAFF.

The V and J genes are TRBV27 and TRBJ2-2, with TRBD2 matching 8 bases. With 2 bases clipped from V and 7 bases from J, the junction kept 6 bases outside the gene matches. Germline V gives CDR1 MNHEY, CDR2 SMNVEV (reference sequence). This CDR3 is built from 15 residues. Here the CDR3 DNA reads TGTGCCAGCAGTTTAGCGGGGGGCCGAGGCGGGGAGCTGTTTTTT. Translating it yields CASSLAGGRGGELFF.

CDR3 bases: TGTGCCAGTAGCGAACCGGGACTAGTCGGTGGCTACACCTTC. Its protein product is CASSEPGLVGGYTF. The J gene is TRBJ1-2, the V gene TRBV19; possible D gene TRBD1, 5 bases. This CDR3 region has 14 residues. Trimming took off 6 bases at V and 7 bases at J, with 18 bases between the two ends. CDR1 LNHDA and CDR2 SQIVND come from the germline V gene (reference sequence).

This clone has only a few counts. The chain has TRBV12-5 and TRBJ1-1, with TRBD1 as a possible D gene (5 bases). V was pared by 8 bases and J by 5 bases, with 12 bases between. The germline V gene has CDR1 LGHNT and CDR2 FRNRAP. CDR3 length: 12 amino acids. Written as DNA, the CDR3 is TGTGCTAGTTGCATGGGGCGGACTGAAGCTTTCTTT. It specifies CASCMGRTEAFF.

The chain links TRBV9 to TRBJ1-6; 9 positions agree with TRBD1. The V gene's germline CDR1 is SGDLS and CDR2 YYNGEE. CDR3 length: 15 residues. V was pared by 3 bases and J by 5 bases, with 3 bases of the junction left unmatched. The CDR3 nucleotides read TGTGCCAGCAGCGCGACAGGGGGAAATAATTCACCCCTCCACTTT. Translation: CASSATGGNNSPLHF.

This clone came up once. The chain recombines TRBV7-3 with TRBJ2-5, with TRBD2 matching over 10 bases. V trimming: 5 bases; J trimming: 5 bases; junction bases outside the gene matches: 8. This CDR3 contains 15 residues. Germline assignment: CDR1 SGHTA and CDR2 FQGTGA. CDR3 in DNA: TGTGCCAGCAGCCCTAGCGGGGGCTTAGGGGAGACCCAGTACTTC. Protein: CASSPSGGLGETQYF.

There are a few counts of this clone. The chain combines TRBV11-2 with TRBJ2-7, with a possible D match to TRBD1 (5 bases). V was cut by 5 bases and J by 2 bases, with 16 bases left in between. The CDR3 consists of 15 residues. Per germline, CDR1 SGHAT and CDR2 FQNNGV. The CDR3 coding sequence is TGTGCCAGCAGCACTCACCCAGACAGAGCCTACGAGCAGTACTTC. Translation gives CASSTHPDRAYEQYF.

The rearrangement joins TRBV5-1 to TRBJ1-2, with 8 bases aligning to TRBD1. Germline trimming cut 4 bases from V and 7 bases from J; bases unmatched to any gene: 9. The CDR3 loop spans 14 amino acids. The germline V gene encodes CDR1 SGHRS and CDR2 YFSETQ. Here the CDR3 reads CASSNTGGVRGYTF. CDR3 bases: TGCGCCAGCAGCAACACAGGGGGGGTGCGTGGCTACACCTTC.

The rearrangement uses TRBV19 and TRBJ2-7, with 10 positions matching TRBD1. The germline V gene encodes CDR1 LNHDA and CDR2 SQIVND (reference sequence). Trimming took 3 bases from V and 7 from J; bases not matched to a gene: 6. The CDR3 loop spans 14 amino acids. CDR3: CASSMGTGVSEQYF. CDR3 in DNA: TGTGCCAGTAGTATGGGGACAGGGGTGAGTGAGCAGTACTTC.

The chain joins TRBV7-2 to TRBJ2-7; D gene unclear. CDR1 is SGHTA, CDR2 FQGNSA, per germline. The CDR3 length is 13 residues. The V and J ends lost 2 bases and 2 bases respectively, with 7 bases between them. The CDR3 DNA reads TGTGCCAGCAGCTTAACACAGACCTACGAGCAGTACTTC. Translated: CASSLTQTYEQYF. Full variable domain (remainder filled in from reference TRBV7-2 and TRBJ2-7): GAGVSQSPSNKVTEKGKDVELRCDPISGHTALYWYRQSLGQGLEFLIYFQGNSAPDKSGLPSDRFSAERTGGSVSTLTIQRTQQEDSAVYLCASSLTQTYEQYFGPGTRLTVT.

The chain joins TRBV5-4 to TRBJ2-2; maybe TRBD2 (6 bases). Deletions cut 4 bases from V and 8 bases from J, with 18 bases between. Germline lookup yields CDR1 SGHNT and CDR2 YYREEE (reference sequence). This CDR3 is 15 amino acids long. The DNA of the CDR3 is TGTGCCAGCAGCGGCCGGGAGAGAAACCTAGGGGAGCTGTTTTTT. Its translation is CASSGRERNLGELFF.

This chain joins TRBV5-4 and TRBJ1-5; D ambiguous. Germline V gene data show CDR1 as SGHNT and CDR2 as YYREEE (reference sequence). The CDR3 has 14 amino acids. V was clipped by 1 base and J by 0 bases, with 5 bases between them. The CDR3: CASSLQNSNQPQHF. The CDR3 region has the DNA TGTGCCAGCAGCTTGCAGAATAGCAATCAGCCCCAGCATTTT.

The genes are TRBV9 and TRBJ2-2; the D gene is possibly TRBD2 (6 bases). Between the trimmed V and J ends, which lost 0 bases and 7 bases, there was a span of 22 bases. CDR1 is SGDLS and CDR2 is YYNGEE in the germline V gene. The CDR3 runs 18 residues. CDR3 sequence reads: CASSVGEGGTESSGELFF. DNA of the CDR3: TGTGCCAGCAGCGTAGGCGAGGGCGGGACGGAAAGTAGCGGGGAGCTGTTTTTT.

The chain uses TRBV7-9 and TRBJ2-7; 7 bases line up with TRBD1. Per germline, CDR1 SEHNR and CDR2 FQNEAQ (reference sequence). After removal of 5 bases from V and 10 bases from J, the junction contained 11 bases not matched to a gene. The CDR3 is made up of 13 amino acids. The CDR3 sequence is CASSIWTGATQYF. CDR3 DNA: TGTGCCAGCAGCATCTGGACAGGAGCTACCCAGTACTTC.

The CDR3 nucleotides are TGTGCCAGCAGTCCTAACTACATCCGTCCCGACAGGTCGATGGAAGCTTTCTTT. Protein product: CASSPNYIRPDRSMEAFF. This chain connects TRBV27 to TRBJ1-1, with D maybe TRBD1 (6 bases). CDR1 MNHEY and CDR2 SMNVEV come from the germline V gene (reference sequence). The V gene lost 5 bases and the J gene lost 8 bases, with 30 bases spanning the gap. CDR3 length equals 18 residues.

The rearrangement links TRBV5-1 to TRBJ2-1, with 7 bases identical to TRBD1. Germline V gene sequence: CDR1 SGHRS, CDR2 YFSETQ. The junction had 3 bases not matched to a gene; V was cut back by 0 bases and J by 0 bases. The CDR3 is made up of 16 amino acids. The CDR3 loop reads CASSLGGQSSYNEQFF. The CDR3 DNA reads as TGCGCCAGCAGCTTGGGGGGACAGAGCTCCTACAATGAGCAGTTCTTC.

The chain employs TRBV6-5 and TRBJ2-7, with 8 positions matching TRBD2. Trimming removed 4 bases from V and 5 bases from J; junction bases left unmatched: 7. In germline, CDR1 is MNHEY, CDR2 SVGAGI. CDR3 length equals 14 residues. The CDR3 loop reads CASSLSGGYHEQYF. In DNA form, the CDR3 reads TGTGCCAGCAGTTTATCGGGGGGGTACCACGAGCAGTACTTC.

The chain is built from TRBV9 and TRBJ2-2, with D possibly TRBD2 on 5 matching bases. V gave up 3 bases and J gave up 0 bases, with 12 bases separating them. This CDR3 contains 16 residues. The germline gives CDR1 SGDLS, CDR2 YYNGEE. CDR3 loop: CASSAGLRTNTGELFF. In DNA form, the CDR3 reads TGTGCCAGCAGCGCCGGACTGAGAACGAACACCGGGGAGCTGTTTTTT. The whole variable domain, remainder taken from reference TRBV9 and TRBJ2-2, is DSGVTQTPKHLITATGQRVTLRCSPRSGDLSVYWYQQSLDQGLQFLIQYYNGEERAKGNILERFSAQQFPDLHSELNLSSLELGDSALYFCASSAGLRTNTGELFFGEGSRLTVL.

The chain recombines TRBV9 with TRBJ2-5, with TRBD2 identical over 8 bases. The V gene's germline CDR1 is SGDLS and CDR2 YYNGEE. The CDR3 contains 16 residues. Germline trimming cut 4 bases from V and 1 base from J; bases unmatched to any gene: 9. The CDR3 protein is CASSPSGLAPQETQYF. In DNA, the CDR3 is TGTGCCAGCAGCCCAAGTGGACTAGCCCCCCAAGAGACCCAGTACTTC.

The sample holds one count of this clone. This chain connects TRBV4-3 to TRBJ2-7; the match to TRBD1 covers 8 bases. The CDR3 runs to 13 residues. J was trimmed by 7 bases and V by 6 bases; bases with no gene match: 8. Germline V gene sequence: CDR1 LGHNA, CDR2 YSLEER. CDR3 amino acids: CASRTGGMREQYF. The CDR3 DNA follows: TGCGCCAGCAGAACAGGGGGAATGAGGGAGCAGTACTTC.

V is TRBV5-1 and J is TRBJ2-5; D gene ambiguous. The V end lost 0 bases, the J end lost 3 bases, and 9 bases lay between the germline ends. CDR1 and CDR2 from the germline V gene are SGHRS and YFSETQ. The CDR3 is 14 amino acids. This chain's CDR3 is CASSLATQKETQYF. The CDR3 DNA sequence: TGCGCCAGCAGCTTGGCCACACAAAAAGAGACCCAGTACTTC.

Here the CDR3 DNA reads TGTGCCAGCAGCACAGGGGAAGAGGTCAAGGCTTTCTTT. Translation gives CASSTGEEVKAFF. The gene calls are TRBV5-4 and TRBJ1-1; 7 positions match TRBD1. Unmatched junction bases numbered 11, after V lost 4 bases and J lost 11 bases. The CDR3 contains 13 residues. CDR1 SGHNT and CDR2 YYREEE come from the germline V gene (reference sequence).

The chain carries TRBV14 and TRBJ2-7; D not resolved. The V end was cut by 0 bases, the J end by 4 bases, with 7 bases between. From germline, CDR1 is SGHDN and CDR2 FVKESK. The CDR3 sequence is 13 residues long. The CDR3 loop is CASSQDILYEQYF. As DNA, the CDR3 is TGTGCCAGCAGCCAAGATATCCTATACGAGCAGTACTTC.

The chain has TRBV27 and TRBJ1-2; D might be TRBD1 (5 bases). CDR3 length: 14 residues. From germline, CDR1 is MNHEY and CDR2 SMNVEV (reference sequence). V lost 8 bases and J lost 4, with 17 bases in between. The CDR3 DNA follows: TGTGCCAGCCGCATTAACCGACAGAGCTATGGCTACACCTTC. As protein: CASRINRQSYGYTF.